Each of the 30 T cell receptor beta chains below was sequenced from the same sample in a study of blood T cells in healthy people across ages. A second 7 to 11 cycle PCR used barcoded and J-beta primers. TCRdb independently ran MiXCR on the 5' RACE reads; one entry per CDR3 protein. The table includes some 940,000 distinct CDR3 sequences, almost 30% detected once. This sample also appeared in a second study, on T cells of mothers and their children.

The sequencing input was blood. The receptors derive from a woman aged 40 to 50 in good health.

This clonotype was observed a few times. The genes are TRBV15 and TRBJ2-5; D may match TRBD1 or TRBD2 (5 bases each). Germline loops: CDR1 LNHNV, CDR2 YYDKDF (reference sequence). Trimming took 9 bases from V and 11 from J, leaving 31 bases between them. There are 16 residues in the CDR3. CDR3 region: CATGDAGSLSSVKQYF. CDR3 nucleotides: TGTGCCACGGGGGACGCCGGGTCGCTCTCCTCTGTGAAGCAGTACTTC.

This clonotype was counted only a few times. This rearrangement joins TRBV27 to TRBJ2-1; 13 bases agree with TRBD2. Trimming took 9 bases from V and 2 from J; bases not matched to a gene: 19. Germline CDR1 reads MNHEY; CDR2 reads SMNVEV (reference sequence). CDR3 length equals 20 residues. CDR3 nucleotide sequence: TGTGCCAGTCCGACTAGCGGGGGGACCCCAATCTTTGATGCCTACAATGAGCAGTTCTTC. This codes for CASPTSGGTPIFDAYNEQFF.

The rearrangement links TRBV7-9 to TRBJ1-3, with TRBD1 matching 9 bases. In germline, CDR1 is SEHNR, CDR2 FQNEAQ (reference sequence). Trimming at V came to 7 bases and at J to 5 bases, leaving 6 bases not matched to a gene. The CDR3 spans 14 residues. This CDR3 is CASMRQGERNTIYF. The CDR3 coding sequence is TGTGCCAGCATGAGACAGGGGGAAAGAAACACCATATATTTT.

On this clonotype itself: This may be a read error: a much more frequent sequence differs by one nucleotide. The chain joins TRBV6-1 to TRBJ2-1; no definite D call. Germline loops: CDR1 MNHNS, CDR2 SASEGT. CDR3 length: 13 amino acids. V dropped 4 bases and J dropped 13 bases, with 17 bases sitting between them. The CDR3 sequence: CASSARRTETQFF. The CDR3 coding sequence is TGTGCCAGCAGTGCAAGACGGACGGAGACCCAGTTCTTC.

This clonotype was counted only a few times. J is TRBJ2-7 and V is TRBV29-1; a possible D gene is TRBD2 (6 bases). The J call may be mistaken, given a closer DNA end match to TRBJ2-5. Germline assignment: CDR1 SQVTM and CDR2 ANQGSEA. This CDR3 has 13 residues. CDR3 protein: CSVVGGIGETQYF. Written as DNA, the CDR3 is TGCAGCGTTGTTGGGGGGATTGGGGAGACCCAGTACTTC.

This clonotype was observed once. The rearrangement uses TRBV29-1 and TRBJ2-1; either TRBD1 or TRBD2 may supply D (6 bases each). TRBJ2-7 matches the DNA end more closely, so the J call is doubtful. Germline V gives CDR1 SQVTM, CDR2 ANQGSEA. This CDR3 is built from 15 residues. The CDR3 sequence is CSVDNGGSLYNEQYF. In nucleotides, the CDR3 is TGCAGCGTTGACAACGGGGGCTCCCTCTACAATGAGCAGTACTTC.

This chain links TRBV7-2 with TRBJ2-7; D is unresolved. Per germline, CDR1 SGHTA and CDR2 FQGNSA. Trimming shortened V by 6 bases and J by 2 bases, and 11 bases separated the two germline ends. The CDR3 runs to 13 residues. CDR3 bases: TGTGCCAGCAGACCTACCAGTACCTACGAGCAGTACTTC. This gives the protein CASRPTSTYEQYF.

The genes are TRBV20-1 and TRBJ1-3; the D is unclear. The CDR3 covers 13 residues. Germline assignment: CDR1 DFQATT and CDR2 SNEGSKA (reference sequence). V was cut by 5 bases and J by 2 bases, with 10 bases left in between. The DNA of the CDR3 is TGCAGTGCTTCCCTCGGGACTGGAAACACCATATATTTT. Its protein is CSASLGTGNTIYF.

This clonotype turned up a few times. The CDR3 sequence is CASRGGQGSYEQFF. Here the CDR3 DNA reads TGTGCCAGCAGGGGGGGACAGGGAAGTTATGAGCAGTTCTTC. The chain uses TRBV6-2 or TRBV6-3 and TRBJ2-1, with TRBD1 matching over 9 bases. CDR1 MNHEY and CDR2 SVGEGT come from the germline V gene. The CDR3 loop spans 14 amino acids. Trimming cost V 6 bases and J 8 bases; bases outside gene matches: 8.

The CDR3 DNA is TGCAGTGCTTCCCCTAGCGGGGGGGCCTCTTACTACAATGAGCAGTTCTTC. Translation: CSASPSGGASYYNEQFF. This sequence joins TRBV20-1 and TRBJ2-1, with 12 bases identical to TRBD2. The CDR3 runs to 17 residues. Germline V gives CDR1 DFQATT, CDR2 SNEGSKA (reference sequence). With V trimmed by 5 bases and J by 3 bases, 11 bases remained unmatched.

Notes on this clonotype: One junction end disagrees with the germline gene, perhaps due to a read error. This chain uses TRBV12-3 or TRBV12-4 with TRBJ2-5, with D uncertain. The CDR3 sequence is 14 residues long. CDR3 in amino acids: CASSLTLAQDTQYF. In DNA form, the CDR3 reads TGTGCCAGCAGTTTAACGCTGGCTCAAGATACCCAGTACTTC.

The chain links TRBV7-2 to TRBJ2-7; 13 positions match TRBD2. The trim removed 4 bases at V and 3 bases at J, leaving 6 bases unmatched. The germline V gene has CDR1 SGHTA and CDR2 FQGNSA. The CDR3 covers 16 residues. CDR3 DNA: TGTGCCAGCAGCTCGAGGGGACTAGCGGGGAGCTACGAGCAGTACTTC. Translated, it gives CASSSRGLAGSYEQYF.

The genes are TRBV7-2 and TRBJ1-5, with TRBD1 as a possible D gene (5 bases). From germline, CDR1 is SGHTA and CDR2 FQGNSA. This CDR3 is built from 14 residues. The V and J ends lost 5 bases and 5 bases respectively, with 13 bases between them. In DNA form, the CDR3 reads TGTGCCAGCAGCCCCGGGACGGAGTATCAGCCCCAGCATTTT. Translating it yields CASSPGTEYQPQHF.

The gene calls are TRBV28 and TRBJ2-1, with 8 bases that match TRBD1. The V gene end was trimmed by 6 bases and the J gene end by 10 bases; junction bases not matched to a gene: 11. Germline V gives CDR1 MDHEN, CDR2 SYDVKM. The CDR3 has 14 residues. This CDR3 reads CASRPQDRVGEQFF. CDR3 bases: TGTGCCAGCAGGCCCCAGGACAGGGTGGGCGAGCAGTTCTTC.

The rearrangement links TRBV20-1 to TRBJ1-5; maybe TRBD1 (6 bases). The V gene lost 4 bases and the J gene lost 1 base, with 14 bases spanning the gap. Germline V gives CDR1 DFQATT, CDR2 SNEGSKA (reference sequence). The CDR3 spans 15 residues. This CDR3 reads CSAIGGLRSNQPQHF. The CDR3 coding sequence is TGCAGTGCTATAGGGGGGCTCAGGAGCAATCAGCCCCAGCATTTT.

This clonotype occurred once. The junction differs from germline at one of its ends, possibly a read error. The chain joins TRBV29-1 to TRBJ2-6, with D perhaps matching TRBD1 or TRBD2 (5 bases each). Germline lookup yields CDR1 SQVTM and CDR2 ANQGSEA. The CDR3 is 15 residues long. The CDR3 here is CSVEELGPGANVRTF. The CDR3 bases are TGCAGCGTTGAAGAGCTTGGCCCCGGGGCCAACGTCCGGACTTTC.

This clonotype occurred a few times. The chain joins TRBV4-3 to TRBJ2-5; D may be TRBD1 or TRBD2 (6 bases each). Germline CDR1 LGHNA, CDR2 YSLEER. V gave up 4 bases and J gave up 3 bases, with 15 bases separating them. The CDR3 totals 15 residues. As DNA, the CDR3 is TGCGCCAGCAGCCGTACCAGGAGGGGGGAAGAGACCCAGTACTTC. Residues: CASSRTRRGEETQYF.

This clonotype came up many times. The CDR3 region is CASSSDRGSYNEQFF. CDR3 nucleotide sequence: TGTGCCAGCAGCTCGGACAGGGGATCCTACAATGAGCAGTTCTTC. V and J are TRBV7-2 and TRBJ2-1; the match to TRBD1 covers 9 bases. Per the germline V gene, CDR1 is SGHTA and CDR2 is FQGNSA. The CDR3 is 15 residues long. V trimming: 4 bases; J trimming: 1 base; junction bases outside the gene matches: 2.

This clonotype was seen at least ten times. V is TRBV20-1 and J is TRBJ2-7; D uncertain. Germline lookup yields CDR1 DFQATT and CDR2 SNEGSKA (reference sequence). The CDR3 loop spans 13 amino acids. Between the trimmed V and J ends, which lost 2 bases and 0 bases, there was a span of 8 bases. CDR3 DNA: TGCAGTGCTAGAAGTACAGTCTCCTACGAGCAGTACTTC. This codes for CSARSTVSYEQYF.

This clonotype has more than one count but fewer than ten. J is TRBJ1-6 and V is TRBV11-2; 7 nucleotides align to TRBD1. Per the germline V gene, CDR1 is SGHAT and CDR2 is FQNNGV. The CDR3 loop spans 15 amino acids. With 6 bases clipped from V and 7 bases from J, the junction kept 9 bases outside the gene matches. The CDR3 sequence: CASRLSGTANSPLHF. As DNA, the CDR3 is TGTGCCAGCAGGCTCTCCGGGACAGCCAATTCACCCCTCCACTTT.

This clonotype was detected ten times or more. The chain employs TRBV20-1 and TRBJ1-1, with 8 bases fitting TRBD1. The CDR3 has 13 residues. J lost 4 bases, V lost 2 bases, and 3 bases had no gene match. The germline V gene has CDR1 DFQATT and CDR2 SNEGSKA (reference sequence). The CDR3 DNA is TGCAGTGCTAGACGGACAGGGTTCACTGAAGCTTTCTTT. It is translated as CSARRTGFTEAFF.

This clonotype occurred many times. This rearrangement joins TRBV3-1 to TRBJ2-7; TRBD1 matches at 8 bases. Unmatched junction bases numbered 3, after V lost 8 bases and J lost 3 bases. This CDR3 is built from 12 residues. Germline V gene sequence: CDR1 LGHDT, CDR2 YNNKEL (reference sequence). The CDR3 reads CASGQGGYEQYF. The DNA of the CDR3 is TGTGCCAGCGGACAGGGTGGCTACGAGCAGTACTTC.

This chain links TRBV6-2 or TRBV6-3 with TRBJ2-6; D possibly uses TRBD1 or TRBD2 (5 bases each). Germline V lookup: CDR1 MNHEY, CDR2 SVGEGT. The CDR3 consists of 13 residues. Trimming pared 10 bases from V and 2 bases from J, leaving 9 bases between. CDR3 coding DNA: TGTGCCATGAGGGGTGCTGGGGCCAACGTCCTGACTTTC. It translates to CAMRGAGANVLTF.

This clonotype was counted at least ten times. The chain employs TRBV6-6 and TRBJ2-1; the match to TRBD2 covers 8 bases. Germline loops: CDR1 MNHNY, CDR2 SVGAGI (reference sequence). This CDR3 is 15 amino acids long. V gave up 5 bases and J gave up 2 bases; unmatched junction bases: 5. CDR3 residues: CASSDPGLAYNEQFF. CDR3 nucleotides: TGTGCCAGCAGTGACCCGGGACTAGCCTACAATGAGCAGTTCTTC.

This clonotype has a handful of counts. The CDR3 region has the DNA TGTGCCAGCAGTTTGCAGGCAGGGTATGGCTACACCTTC. This sequence encodes CASSLQAGYGYTF. This chain uses TRBV12-3 or TRBV12-4 with TRBJ1-2, with a weak D call TRBD1 (5 bases). The CDR3 has 13 amino acids. Between the trimmed V and J ends, which lost 3 bases and 5 bases, there was a span of 10 bases.

This chain links TRBV20-1 with TRBJ2-1; tentative D call: TRBD2 (7 bases). V was shortened by 3 bases and J by 9 bases, with 18 bases between the two germline ends. Germline loops: CDR1 DFQATT, CDR2 SNEGSKA (reference sequence). The CDR3 loop spans 14 amino acids. CDR3 in DNA: TGCAGTGCTAGTTCCGGGGGGCGGGCGAGTGAGCAGTTCTTC. It encodes CSASSGGRASEQFF.

This clonotype was counted ten times or more. The chain couples TRBV4-2 to TRBJ1-6; 7 nucleotides agree with TRBD1. CDR1 and CDR2 (germline): LGHNA, YNFKEQ. V shed 1 base and J 8 bases; nucleotides not matched to a gene: 2. The CDR3 contains 14 residues. CDR3 amino acids: CASSQVQGDSPLHF. CDR3 DNA sequence: TGTGCCAGCAGCCAAGTGCAGGGGGATTCACCCCTCCACTTT.

The sample holds a few counts of this clonotype. This chain's CDR3 is CSAKGGGRETQYF. DNA for the CDR3: TGCAGTGCTAAAGGAGGAGGGAGGGAGACCCAGTACTTC. The J gene is TRBJ2-5, the V gene TRBV20-1, with a weak D call TRBD2 (6 bases). Trimming stripped 4 bases from V and 5 bases from J, with 14 bases between. The CDR3 covers 13 residues. Germline V lookup: CDR1 DFQATT, CDR2 SNEGSKA (reference sequence).

At least ten counts were recorded for this clonotype. The rearrangement uses TRBV28 and TRBJ2-5; D possibly corresponds to TRBD1 (6 bases). Germline-derived CDR1 and CDR2 are MDHEN and SYDVKM. The CDR3 runs to 14 residues. V was pared by 8 bases and J by 5 bases, with 18 bases between. CDR3 sequence (DNA): TGTGCCAGCGGCGGCATAACCAGGGGTGAGACCCAGTACTTC. Its protein product is CASGGITRGETQYF.

Comment on this clonotype: A much larger clone differs from this one at a single base, so this may be a read error. The chain uses TRBV11-2 and TRBJ2-3; tentatively, D is TRBD2 (6 bases). Germline-derived CDR1 and CDR2 are SGHAT and FQNNGV. This CDR3 spans 16 amino acids. The chain's CDR3 is CASSPLATSPWDTRYF. The DNA for the CDR3 is TGTGCCAGCAGCCCGCTAGCGACCTCCCCTTGGGATACGCGGTATTTT.